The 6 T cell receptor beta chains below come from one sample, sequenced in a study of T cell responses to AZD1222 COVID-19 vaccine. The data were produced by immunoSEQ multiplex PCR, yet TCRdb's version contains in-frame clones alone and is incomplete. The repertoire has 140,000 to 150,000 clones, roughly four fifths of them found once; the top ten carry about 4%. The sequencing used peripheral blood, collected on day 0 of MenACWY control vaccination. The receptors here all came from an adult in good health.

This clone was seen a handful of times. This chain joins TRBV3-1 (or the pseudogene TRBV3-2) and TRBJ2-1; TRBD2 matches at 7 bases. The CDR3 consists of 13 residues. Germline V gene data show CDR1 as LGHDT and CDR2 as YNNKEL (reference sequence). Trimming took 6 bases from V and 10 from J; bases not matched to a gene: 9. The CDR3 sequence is CASSLYKGGEQFF. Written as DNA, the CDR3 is TGTGCCAGCAGTCTCTACAAGGGAGGGGAGCAGTTCTTC.

The CDR3 sequence: CASSLGQGSLFF. The CDR3 region has the DNA TGCGCCAGCAGCTTGGGACAGGGATCACTGTTTTTT. The V and J genes are TRBV5-1 and TRBJ1-4, with TRBD1 matching over 7 bases. Germline V lookup: CDR1 SGHRS, CDR2 YFSETQ. With V trimmed by 0 bases and J by 13 bases, 3 bases remained unmatched. CDR3 length equals 12 residues.

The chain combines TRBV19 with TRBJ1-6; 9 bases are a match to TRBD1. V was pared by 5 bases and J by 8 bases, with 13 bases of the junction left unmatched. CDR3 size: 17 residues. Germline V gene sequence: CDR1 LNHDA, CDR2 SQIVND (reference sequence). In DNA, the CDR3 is TGTGCCAGTAGTGGGACAACCGGGACAGGGTTATATTCACCCCTCCACTTT. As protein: CASSGTTGTGLYSPLHF. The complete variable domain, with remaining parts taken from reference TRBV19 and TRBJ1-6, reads DGGITQSPKYLFRKEGQNVTLSCEQNLNHDAMYWYRQDPGQGLRLIYYSQIVNDFQKGDIAEGYSVSREKKESFPLTVTSAQKNPTAFYLCASSGTTGTGLYSPLHFGNGTRLTVT.

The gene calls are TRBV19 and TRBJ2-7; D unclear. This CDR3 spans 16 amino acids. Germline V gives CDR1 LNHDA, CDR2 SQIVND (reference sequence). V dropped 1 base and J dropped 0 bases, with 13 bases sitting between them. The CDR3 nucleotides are TGTGCCAGTAGTATAGGCCGCGGACGGTACTCCTACGAGCAGTACTTC. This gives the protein CASSIGRGRYSYEQYF.

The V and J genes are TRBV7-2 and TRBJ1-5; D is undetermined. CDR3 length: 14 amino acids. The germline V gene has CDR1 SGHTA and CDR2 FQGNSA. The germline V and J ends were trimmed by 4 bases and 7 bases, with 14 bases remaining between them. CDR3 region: CASSSTDAVQPQHF. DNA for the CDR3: TGTGCCAGCAGCTCCACCGACGCTGTCCAGCCCCAGCATTTT.

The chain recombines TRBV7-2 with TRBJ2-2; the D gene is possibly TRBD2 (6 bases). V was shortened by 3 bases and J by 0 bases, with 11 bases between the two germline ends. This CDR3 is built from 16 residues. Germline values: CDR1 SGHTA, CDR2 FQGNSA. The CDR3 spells CASSFWRGTNTGELFF. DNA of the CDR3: TGTGCCAGCAGCTTTTGGAGGGGTACGAACACCGGGGAGCTGTTTTTT.